A selection of T cell receptor beta chains follows, all from one sample in a study of blood T cell repertoires in COVID-19. Produced via immunoSEQ multiplex PCR; TCRdb's table is partial and in-frame only. The repertoire includes under 50,000 clones, roughly 78% of them detected once, and approximately 23% sits in the top ten. Sequenced sample: peripheral blood. These receptors all stem from a man aged 65 to 79 with acute or convalescent COVID-19. CDR3s include the opening cysteine and the closing phenylalanine or tryptophan. Fields, in order: V gene, J gene, D gene, clone size, CDR3 protein, CDR3 DNA. The D gene is left open where the match is weak. Rows give clone size only sometimes, using once, few, many, or a class for an expanded clone.

V gene: TRBV19
J gene: TRBJ1-5
D gene: TRBD1
clone size: NA
CDR3 protein: CASSLGTGNQPQHF
CDR3 DNA: TGTGCCAGTAGTCTAGGGACAGGGAATCAGCCCCAGCATTTT

V gene: TRBV6-5
J gene: TRBJ2-3
D gene: TRBD2
clone size: NA
CDR3 protein: CASRPGGGTDTQYF
CDR3 DNA: TGTGCCAGCAGACCCGGGGGGGGGACAGATACGCAGTATTTT

V gene: TRBV4-1
J gene: TRBJ1-5
D gene: NA
clone size: NA
CDR3 protein: CASSQVRFEGDQPQHF
CDR3 DNA: TGCGCCAGCAGCCAAGTTCGATTCGAGGGAGATCAGCCCCAGCATTTT

V gene: TRBV24-1
J gene: TRBJ2-6
D gene: TRBD1
clone size: NA
CDR3 protein: CATSDLSETGGLTGANVLTF
CDR3 DNA: TGTGCCACCAGTGATTTAAGCGAGACAGGGGGACTTACTGGGGCCAACGTCCTGACTTTC

V gene: TRBV6-6
J gene: TRBJ1-2
D gene: NA
clone size: NA
CDR3 protein: CASSPSGGGYTF
CDR3 DNA: TGTGCCAGCAGTCCCTCGGGGGGTGGCTACACCTTC

V gene: TRBV5-8
J gene: TRBJ1-5
D gene: NA
clone size: NA
CDR3 protein: CASNPTLLGQGFNQPQHF
CDR3 DNA: TGTGCCAGCAACCCCACTCTCCTGGGCCAGGGGTTCAATCAGCCCCAGCATTTT

V gene: TRBV14
J gene: TRBJ1-2
D gene: TRBD1
clone size: NA
CDR3 protein: CASSQDLGGGYTF
CDR3 DNA: TGTGCCAGCAGCCAAGATCTAGGGGGCGGCTACACCTTC

V gene: TRBV10-3
J gene: TRBJ2-7
D gene: TRBD1
clone size: NA
CDR3 protein: CAISEPGQGAPYEQYF
CDR3 DNA: TGTGCCATCAGTGAGCCCGGACAGGGGGCGCCTTACGAGCAGTACTTC

V gene: TRBV4-1
J gene: TRBJ2-3
D gene: TRBD2
clone size: few
CDR3 protein: CASSQLGLDTDTQYF
CDR3 DNA: TGCGCCAGCAGCCAACTGGGACTAGACACAGATACGCAGTATTTT

V gene: TRBV3-1/TRBV3-2
J gene: TRBJ1-1
D gene: NA
clone size: NA
CDR3 protein: CASSPTDSRSEAFF
CDR3 DNA: TGTGCCAGCAGCCCCACCGACAGCCGAAGCGAAGCTTTCTTT

V gene: TRBV5-1
J gene: TRBJ2-7
D gene: TRBD2
clone size: NA
CDR3 protein: CASSLAGRGEDEQYF
CDR3 DNA: TGCGCCAGCAGCTTGGCGGGGCGGGGGGAGGACGAGCAGTACTTC

V gene: TRBV9
J gene: TRBJ2-3
D gene: TRBD2
clone size: NA
CDR3 protein: CASSAGGKDTQYF
CDR3 DNA: TGTGCCAGCAGCGCGGGGGGTAAGGATACGCAGTATTTT

V gene: TRBV24-1
J gene: TRBJ2-2
D gene: TRBD1
clone size: NA
CDR3 protein: CATSDLTGGWNTGELFF
CDR3 DNA: TGTGCCACCAGTGATTTAACAGGGGGCTGGAACACCGGGGAGCTGTTTTTT

V gene: TRBV7-9
J gene: TRBJ2-2
D gene: NA
clone size: NA
CDR3 protein: CASSYGAGRTGELFF
CDR3 DNA: TGTGCCAGCAGCTATGGTGCAGGCCGCACCGGGGAGCTGTTTTTT

V gene: TRBV7-8
J gene: TRBJ1-5
D gene: TRBD1
clone size: NA
CDR3 protein: CASSKSGTGFQPQHF
CDR3 DNA: TGTGCCAGCAGCAAGTCCGGGACAGGGTTCCAGCCCCAGCATTTT

V gene: TRBV28
J gene: TRBJ1-2
D gene: NA
clone size: NA
CDR3 protein: CASHLPTGNGYTF
CDR3 DNA: TGTGCCAGCCACTTACCGACAGGCAATGGCTACACCTTC

V gene: TRBV7-9
J gene: TRBJ2-2
D gene: TRBD2
clone size: NA
CDR3 protein: CASSSILRGRNKDGELFF
CDR3 DNA: TGTGCCAGCAGCTCGATCCTCCGCGGGAGGAATAAGGACGGGGAGCTGTTTTTT

V gene: TRBV5-4
J gene: TRBJ2-5
D gene: NA
clone size: once
CDR3 protein: CASSLAQQETQYF
CDR3 DNA: TGTGCCAGCAGCTTGGCCCAGCAAGAGACCCAGTACTTC

V gene: TRBV12-3/TRBV12-4
J gene: TRBJ1-2
D gene: NA
clone size: few
CDR3 protein: CASSFTQQHGYTF
CDR3 DNA: TGTGCCAGCAGTTTTACTCAACAGCATGGCTACACCTTC

V gene: TRBV28
J gene: TRBJ2-1
D gene: TRBD2
clone size: few
CDR3 protein: CASRKGLAGVRNEQFF
CDR3 DNA: TGTGCCAGCAGAAAGGGACTAGCGGGAGTCAGGAATGAGCAGTTCTTC

V gene: TRBV5-4
J gene: TRBJ1-2
D gene: TRBD1
clone size: NA
CDR3 protein: CASSLNRGSLYGYTF
CDR3 DNA: TGTGCCAGCAGCTTGAACAGGGGATCCCTTTATGGCTACACCTTC

V gene: TRBV28
J gene: TRBJ1-2
D gene: NA
clone size: NA
CDR3 protein: CASSLGGRRGGYTF
CDR3 DNA: TGTGCCAGCAGTTTGGGAGGGCGCCGGGGAGGCTACACCTTC

V gene: TRBV27
J gene: TRBJ1-2
D gene: TRBD1
clone size: NA
CDR3 protein: CASRETGFSRGYTF
CDR3 DNA: TGTGCCAGCCGGGAGACAGGGTTCTCTCGCGGCTACACCTTC

V gene: TRBV24-1
J gene: TRBJ1-2
D gene: TRBD1
clone size: NA
CDR3 protein: CATSDFATRDREGYTF
CDR3 DNA: TGTGCCACCAGTGATTTTGCCACCCGGGACAGGGAGGGCTACACCTTC

V gene: TRBV5-4
J gene: TRBJ2-1
D gene: TRBD2
clone size: once
CDR3 protein: CASSVPGGNEQFF
CDR3 DNA: TGTGCCAGCAGCGTCCCGGGAGGCAATGAGCAGTTCTTC

V gene: TRBV18
J gene: TRBJ1-1
D gene: NA
clone size: NA
CDR3 protein: CASTWTATEAFF
CDR3 DNA: TGTGCCAGCACCTGGACAGCGACTGAAGCTTTCTTT

V gene: TRBV7-2
J gene: TRBJ2-2
D gene: NA
clone size: NA
CDR3 protein: CASSLDPVGGTGELFF
CDR3 DNA: TGTGCCAGCAGCTTAGACCCGGTGGGAGGAACCGGGGAGCTGTTTTTT

V gene: TRBV6-7
J gene: TRBJ2-7
D gene: NA
clone size: once
CDR3 protein: CASSYSNRKPYEQYF
CDR3 DNA: TGTGCCAGCAGTTACTCGAACAGGAAGCCCTACGAGCAGTACTTC

V gene: TRBV5-1
J gene: TRBJ2-7
D gene: NA
clone size: NA
CDR3 protein: CASSLVRGSSYEQYF
CDR3 DNA: TGCGCCAGCAGCTTGGTCCGGGGTAGCTCCTACGAGCAGTACTTC

V gene: TRBV7-2
J gene: TRBJ1-5
D gene: NA
clone size: NA
CDR3 protein: CASSPLFGSIQPQHF
CDR3 DNA: TGTGCCAGCAGCCCCCTCTTCGGGAGCATTCAGCCCCAGCATTTT

V gene: TRBV7-8
J gene: TRBJ2-7
D gene: NA
clone size: NA
CDR3 protein: CASSLAGQGVYEQYF
CDR3 DNA: TGTGCCAGCAGCTTAGCGGGCCAAGGGGTGTACGAGCAGTACTTC

V gene: TRBV18
J gene: TRBJ1-3
D gene: NA
clone size: NA
CDR3 protein: CASSPAGAFSGNTIYF
CDR3 DNA: TGTGCCAGCTCACCAGCAGGGGCCTTCTCTGGAAACACCATATATTTT

V gene: TRBV10-3
J gene: TRBJ1-5
D gene: NA
clone size: few
CDR3 protein: CAISAGEHQPQHF
CDR3 DNA: TGTGCCATCAGTGCAGGGGAACATCAGCCCCAGCATTTT

V gene: TRBV7-3
J gene: TRBJ2-2
D gene: TRBD2
clone size: NA
CDR3 protein: CASSQGSGGNTGELFF
CDR3 DNA: TGTGCCAGCAGCCAGGGGAGCGGGGGGAACACCGGGGAGCTGTTTTTT

V gene: TRBV24-1
J gene: TRBJ2-5
D gene: TRBD1
clone size: once
CDR3 protein: CATSETGTGAMTQYF
CDR3 DNA: TGTGCCACCAGTGAAACCGGGACAGGGGCCATGACCCAGTACTTC

V gene: TRBV5-1
J gene: TRBJ2-7
D gene: NA
clone size: few
CDR3 protein: CASSLWGGTAYEQYF
CDR3 DNA: TGCGCCAGCAGCTTGTGGGGCGGGACCGCCTACGAGCAGTACTTC

V gene: TRBV6-1
J gene: TRBJ2-3
D gene: TRBD2
clone size: NA
CDR3 protein: CASSSPSGRTDTQYF
CDR3 DNA: TGTGCCAGCAGTTCCCCTAGCGGGAGGACAGATACGCAGTATTTT

V gene: TRBV2
J gene: TRBJ2-5
D gene: NA
clone size: NA
CDR3 protein: CASTSGETQYF
CDR3 DNA: TGTGCCAGCACCTCCGGAGAGACCCAGTACTTC

V gene: TRBV19
J gene: TRBJ1-3
D gene: NA
clone size: NA
CDR3 protein: CATRIDASSGNTIYF
CDR3 DNA: TGTGCCACCAGGATCGACGCGAGCTCTGGAAACACCATATATTTT

V gene: TRBV6-6
J gene: TRBJ1-2
D gene: TRBD1
clone size: NA
CDR3 protein: CASAGGYDGGYTF
CDR3 DNA: TGTGCCAGCGCAGGGGGGTATGATGGTGGCTACACCTTC

V gene: TRBV29-1
J gene: TRBJ2-7
D gene: TRBD1
clone size: NA
CDR3 protein: CSVDGEGASYEQYF
CDR3 DNA: TGCAGCGTTGATGGTGAGGGGGCTTCCTACGAGCAGTACTTC

V gene: TRBV5-8
J gene: TRBJ1-2
D gene: TRBD1
clone size: once
CDR3 protein: CASSEGQRTNYGYTF
CDR3 DNA: TGTGCCAGCAGCGAGGGACAGCGTACTAACTATGGCTACACCTTC

V gene: TRBV5-8
J gene: TRBJ2-7
D gene: NA
clone size: NA
CDR3 protein: CASSFQEGIYEQYF
CDR3 DNA: TGTGCCAGCAGCTTCCAGGAGGGCATCTACGAGCAGTACTTC

V gene: TRBV6-2/TRBV6-3
J gene: TRBJ2-5
D gene: TRBD1
clone size: NA
CDR3 protein: CASSYLPGTVKETQYF
CDR3 DNA: TGTGCCAGCAGTTACCTCCCCGGGACAGTAAAAGAGACCCAGTACTTC

V gene: TRBV5-1
J gene: TRBJ2-3
D gene: TRBD1
clone size: once
CDR3 protein: CASSRGTGSTDTQYF
CDR3 DNA: TGCGCCAGCAGCAGAGGGACAGGGAGCACAGATACGCAGTATTTT

V gene: TRBV19
J gene: TRBJ2-5
D gene: NA
clone size: NA
CDR3 protein: CATSWGFQETQYF
CDR3 DNA: TGTGCCACCTCATGGGGCTTCCAAGAGACCCAGTACTTC

V gene: TRBV28
J gene: TRBJ1-2
D gene: TRBD1
clone size: NA
CDR3 protein: CASRGTGVNYGYTF
CDR3 DNA: TGTGCCAGCAGGGGGACAGGGGTTAACTATGGCTACACCTTC

V gene: TRBV11-2
J gene: TRBJ1-5
D gene: NA
clone size: once
CDR3 protein: CASSLGLRQPQHF
CDR3 DNA: TGTGCCAGCAGCTTAGGGCTGCGGCAGCCCCAGCATTTT

V gene: TRBV11-2
J gene: TRBJ1-4
D gene: NA
clone size: once
CDR3 protein: CASSPGLATNEKLFF
CDR3 DNA: TGTGCCAGCAGCCCCGGGTTAGCAACTAATGAAAAACTGTTTTTT

V gene: TRBV27
J gene: TRBJ1-1
D gene: NA
clone size: NA
CDR3 protein: CASSPGRFAEAFF
CDR3 DNA: TGTGCCAGCAGTCCAGGAAGATTTGCTGAAGCTTTCTTT

V gene: TRBV28
J gene: TRBJ2-7
D gene: TRBD2
clone size: NA
CDR3 protein: CASSLSGGGTYEQYF
CDR3 DNA: TGTGCCAGCAGTTTATCAGGCGGGGGAACCTACGAGCAGTACTTC

V gene: TRBV5-6
J gene: TRBJ1-1
D gene: NA
clone size: few
CDR3 protein: CASSLGGVMNTEAFF
CDR3 DNA: TGTGCCAGCAGCTTGGGCGGGGTCATGAACACTGAAGCTTTCTTT

V gene: TRBV18
J gene: TRBJ2-1
D gene: TRBD2
clone size: NA
CDR3 protein: CASSVTSGNEQFF
CDR3 DNA: TGTGCCAGCTCGGTGACTAGCGGGAATGAGCAGTTCTTC

V gene: TRBV5-8
J gene: TRBJ2-1
D gene: NA
clone size: NA
CDR3 protein: CASRRRQTSYNEQFF
CDR3 DNA: TGTGCCAGCAGGCGACGACAGACCTCCTACAATGAGCAGTTCTTC

V gene: TRBV18
J gene: TRBJ1-1
D gene: NA
clone size: NA
CDR3 protein: CASSTGRNTEAFF
CDR3 DNA: TGTGCCAGCTCAACGGGGAGGAACACTGAAGCTTTCTTT

V gene: TRBV28
J gene: TRBJ1-1
D gene: TRBD1
clone size: few
CDR3 protein: CASSRGSGGNTEAFF
CDR3 DNA: TGTGCCAGCAGCCGGGGGTCAGGGGGGAACACTGAAGCTTTCTTT

V gene: TRBV29-1
J gene: TRBJ1-2
D gene: TRBD1
clone size: few
CDR3 protein: CSVKGADYGYTF
CDR3 DNA: TGCAGCGTTAAGGGGGCCGACTATGGCTACACCTTC